The rows below give T cell receptor beta chains drawn from one sample of a study of blood T cell repertoires in COVID-19. Using immunoSEQ multiplex PCR, the repertoire was profiled, and TCRdb retains in-frame clones only, with some absent. The sample shows hundreds of thousands of clones, about 87% of them seen only once. The sample taken for sequencing was PBMCs or T cells enriched from blood (not recorded which). The origin of the receptors is a young woman who had recovered from COVID-19. CDR3s include the opening cysteine and the closing phenylalanine or tryptophan. A D gene is named only where the DNA matches it firmly. Only some rows state a clone size, as once, few, many or a class for expanded clones.

CDR3 protein: CASSLPHTEAFF; CDR3 DNA: TGTGCCAGCAGTTTACCCCATACTGAAGCTTTCTTT; clone size: .; J gene: TRBJ1-1; CDR3 length: 12; D gene: .; V gene: TRBV28
CDR3 protein: CASSPNPLAIQETQYF; CDR3 DNA: TGCGCCAGCAGCCCCAACCCACTAGCGATCCAAGAGACCCAGTACTTC; clone size: .; J gene: TRBJ2-5; CDR3 length: 16; D gene: TRBD2; V gene: TRBV5-1
CDR3 protein: CATSDGTAFATNEKLFF; CDR3 DNA: TGTGCCACCAGTGACGGGACAGCTTTTGCAACTAATGAAAAACTGTTTTTT; clone size: .; J gene: TRBJ1-4; CDR3 length: 17; D gene: TRBD1; V gene: TRBV24-1
CDR3 protein: CASSFAGGSNYGYTF; CDR3 DNA: TGTGCCAGCAGCTTCGCAGGGGGTAGTAACTATGGCTACACCTTC; clone size: .; J gene: TRBJ1-2; CDR3 length: 15; D gene: TRBD1; V gene: TRBV7-2
CDR3 protein: CASSLALGQVYGYTF; CDR3 DNA: TGTGCCAGCAGCTTGGCCCTAGGACAGGTCTATGGCTACACCTTC; clone size: .; J gene: TRBJ1-2; CDR3 length: 15; D gene: TRBD1; V gene: TRBV5-5
CDR3 protein: CASSSGLAGGVQETQYF; CDR3 DNA: TGCGCCAGCAGCTCCGGACTAGCGGGGGGGGTTCAAGAGACCCAGTACTTC; clone size: .; J gene: TRBJ2-5; CDR3 length: 17; D gene: TRBD2; V gene: TRBV5-1
CDR3 protein: CASSPRREGLKDTQYF; CDR3 DNA: TGTGCCAGCAGCCCGAGGCGGGAGGGCCTTAAGGATACGCAGTATTTT; clone size: .; J gene: TRBJ2-3; CDR3 length: 16; D gene: TRBD2; V gene: TRBV7-2
CDR3 protein: CASGPWGGLDTQYF; CDR3 DNA: TGTGCCAGCGGTCCGTGGGGGGGATTAGATACGCAGTATTTT; clone size: .; J gene: TRBJ2-3; CDR3 length: 14; D gene: TRBD2; V gene: TRBV7-3
CDR3 protein: CASSPFVLADSYNEQFF; CDR3 DNA: TGTGCCAGCAGTCCATTCGTCCTAGCGGACTCCTACAATGAGCAGTTCTTC; clone size: .; J gene: TRBJ2-1; CDR3 length: 17; D gene: TRBD2; V gene: TRBV28
CDR3 protein: CASSPGHRKQPQHF; CDR3 DNA: TGTGCCAGCTCACCCGGGCACAGGAAACAGCCCCAGCATTTT; clone size: .; J gene: TRBJ1-5; CDR3 length: 14; D gene: .; V gene: TRBV18
CDR3 protein: CASSYPKGTSAGNEQFF; CDR3 DNA: TGTGCCAGCAGTTACCCGAAAGGGACTAGCGCTGGCAATGAGCAGTTCTTC; clone size: .; J gene: TRBJ2-1; CDR3 length: 17; D gene: TRBD2; V gene: TRBV6-2/TRBV6-3
CDR3 protein: CASSPRGTSGGGNIQYF; CDR3 DNA: TGTGCCAGCAGCCCCCGGGGGACTAGCGGGGGGGGAAACATTCAGTACTTC; clone size: .; J gene: TRBJ2-4; CDR3 length: 17; D gene: TRBD2; V gene: TRBV5-8
CDR3 protein: CASSKVAAGTGAYEQYF; CDR3 DNA: TGTGCCAGCTCCAAAGTCGCCGCCGGGACAGGGGCCTACGAGCAGTACTTC; clone size: .; J gene: TRBJ2-7; CDR3 length: 17; D gene: TRBD1; V gene: TRBV7-9
CDR3 protein: CASTLGIGGAYGYTF; CDR3 DNA: TGTGCCAGCACTCTGGGAATCGGGGGAGCCTATGGCTACACCTTC; clone size: .; J gene: TRBJ1-2; CDR3 length: 15; D gene: .; V gene: TRBV28
CDR3 protein: CASSGTSGVLYEQYF; CDR3 DNA: TGCGCCAGCAGCGGAACTAGCGGGGTCCTCTACGAGCAGTACTTC; clone size: once; J gene: TRBJ2-7; CDR3 length: 15; D gene: TRBD2; V gene: TRBV5-1
CDR3 protein: CASSSTGGAEAFF; CDR3 DNA: TGTGCCAGCAGCTCAACAGGTGGGGCGGAAGCTTTCTTT; clone size: .; J gene: TRBJ1-1; CDR3 length: 13; D gene: .; V gene: TRBV13
CDR3 protein: CASSEDRVTEAFF; CDR3 DNA: TGTGCCAGCAGTGAGGACAGGGTCACTGAAGCTTTCTTT; clone size: many; J gene: TRBJ1-1; CDR3 length: 13; D gene: TRBD1; V gene: TRBV7-6
CDR3 protein: CASRSGTQYF; CDR3 DNA: TGTGCCAGCCGTAGCGGGACCCAGTACTTC; clone size: .; J gene: TRBJ2-5; CDR3 length: 10; D gene: .; V gene: TRBV2
CDR3 protein: CASSLVAHEQYF; CDR3 DNA: TGTGCCAGCAGCTTAGTGGCCCACGAGCAGTACTTC; clone size: .; J gene: TRBJ2-7; CDR3 length: 12; D gene: .; V gene: TRBV7-2
CDR3 protein: CASSSPTRRGHRDNTIYF; CDR3 DNA: TGTGCCAGCAGTTCACCAACCAGGAGGGGGCACAGGGATAACACCATATATTTT; clone size: .; J gene: TRBJ1-3; CDR3 length: 18; D gene: TRBD1; V gene: TRBV28
CDR3 protein: CATSTEAGAYNEQFF; CDR3 DNA: TGTGCCACCTCGACTGAAGCGGGAGCCTACAATGAGCAGTTCTTC; clone size: once; J gene: TRBJ2-1; CDR3 length: 15; D gene: TRBD2; V gene: TRBV24-1
CDR3 protein: CASSRDWEDYGYTF; CDR3 DNA: TGTGCCAGTAGTAGGGACTGGGAGGACTATGGCTACACCTTC; clone size: .; J gene: TRBJ1-2; CDR3 length: 14; D gene: .; V gene: TRBV19
CDR3 protein: CASVNGRNGYTF; CDR3 DNA: TGTGCCAGCGTAAACGGGAGGAATGGCTACACCTTC; clone size: .; J gene: TRBJ1-2; CDR3 length: 12; D gene: .; V gene: TRBV12-3/TRBV12-4
CDR3 protein: CASSPGTRAFF; CDR3 DNA: TGTGCCAGCTCACCAGGGACTAGGGCTTTCTTT; clone size: .; J gene: TRBJ1-1; CDR3 length: 11; D gene: .; V gene: TRBV18
CDR3 protein: CASSWLAGGGETQYF; CDR3 DNA: TGTGCCAGCAGCTGGTTAGCGGGGGGAGGCGAGACCCAGTACTTC; clone size: few; J gene: TRBJ2-5; CDR3 length: 15; D gene: TRBD2; V gene: TRBV11-2
CDR3 protein: CASSLLGPNTEAFF; CDR3 DNA: TGTGCCAGCAGTTTATTGGGCCCGAACACTGAAGCTTTCTTT; clone size: .; J gene: TRBJ1-1; CDR3 length: 14; D gene: .; V gene: TRBV28
CDR3 protein: CASSLAITGTATTYEQYF; CDR3 DNA: TGTGCCAGCAGCTTAGCTATTACCGGGACAGCGACTACCTACGAGCAGTACTTC; clone size: .; J gene: TRBJ2-7; CDR3 length: 18; D gene: TRBD1; V gene: TRBV7-8
CDR3 protein: CASSQVGGLKSEPQHF; CDR3 DNA: TGCGCCAGCAGCCAAGTGGGAGGGTTGAAATCGGAGCCCCAGCATTTT; clone size: .; J gene: TRBJ1-5; CDR3 length: 16; D gene: .; V gene: TRBV4-1
CDR3 protein: CASSLLDYYNEQFF; CDR3 DNA: TGTGCCAGCAGCCTGCTGGACTATTACAATGAGCAGTTCTTC; clone size: many; J gene: TRBJ2-1; CDR3 length: 14; D gene: .; V gene: TRBV11-2
CDR3 protein: CASRDRGRDELFF; CDR3 DNA: TGTGCCAGCAGGGACAGGGGCCGAGATGAACTGTTTTTT; clone size: .; J gene: TRBJ1-4; CDR3 length: 13; D gene: TRBD1; V gene: TRBV2
CDR3 protein: CASSPTVGQGVLYSNQPQHF; CDR3 DNA: TGTGCCAGCAGTCCCACCGTCGGGCAGGGGGTGCTTTATAGCAATCAGCCCCAGCATTTT; clone size: .; J gene: TRBJ1-5; CDR3 length: 20; D gene: TRBD1; V gene: TRBV27
CDR3 protein: CASSMWTSAPPYEQYF; CDR3 DNA: TGTGCCAGCAGTATGTGGACTAGCGCACCGCCCTACGAGCAGTACTTC; clone size: .; J gene: TRBJ2-7; CDR3 length: 16; D gene: TRBD2; V gene: TRBV27
CDR3 protein: CASSPIAGETGELFF; CDR3 DNA: TGTGCCAGCAGCCCTATAGCGGGAGAGACCGGGGAGCTGTTTTTT; clone size: .; J gene: TRBJ2-2; CDR3 length: 15; D gene: TRBD2; V gene: TRBV7-2